This T cell receptor beta chain derives from a study of T cells after yellow fever vaccination. Whole-study context: When fractions had low cell numbers, they were prepared with SMART-Seq v4 Ultra Low Input.

In its sample, this clonotype was seen many times. Its target is unknown. CDR1 and CDR2 (germline): SGHRS, YFSETQ. The V end lost 0 bases, the J end lost 0 bases, and 10 bases lay between the germline ends. The CDR3 has 17 residues. Each CDR3 protein is one row after TCRdb ran MiXCR on the 5' RACE reads. There are under 400,000 distinct CDR3 sequences in the sample; under 14% occur only once, and more than 15% lies in the top ten. General observations from the study: FACS-sorted repertoires might harbor abundant contaminating clonotypes from the bulk population. Faster peaking, at day 5 versus 15, marked a secondary response that was weaker. Post-booster reappearance was seen for most primary-vaccination clones (about 96% CD4, around 89% CD8).

This chain links TRBV5-1 with TRBJ2-6, with a possible D match to TRBD1 (5 bases). Sequenced material: PBMCs, taken on the day of the first yellow fever vaccination. This clonotype originated in a man younger than 35 who received the YFV17D yellow fever vaccine. CDR3 loop: CASSLGGSDSGANVLTF. The CDR3 nucleotides are TGCGCCAGCAGCTTGGGGGGCTCCGACTCTGGGGCCAACGTCCTGACTTTC. The full variable domain, rest sourced from reference TRBV5-1 and TRBJ2-6, is KAGVTQTPRYLIKTRGQQVTLSCSPISGHRSVSWYQQTPGQGLQFLFEYFSETQRNKGNFPGRFSGRQFSNSRSEMNVSTLELGDSALYLCASSLGGSDSGANVLTFGAGSRLTVL.